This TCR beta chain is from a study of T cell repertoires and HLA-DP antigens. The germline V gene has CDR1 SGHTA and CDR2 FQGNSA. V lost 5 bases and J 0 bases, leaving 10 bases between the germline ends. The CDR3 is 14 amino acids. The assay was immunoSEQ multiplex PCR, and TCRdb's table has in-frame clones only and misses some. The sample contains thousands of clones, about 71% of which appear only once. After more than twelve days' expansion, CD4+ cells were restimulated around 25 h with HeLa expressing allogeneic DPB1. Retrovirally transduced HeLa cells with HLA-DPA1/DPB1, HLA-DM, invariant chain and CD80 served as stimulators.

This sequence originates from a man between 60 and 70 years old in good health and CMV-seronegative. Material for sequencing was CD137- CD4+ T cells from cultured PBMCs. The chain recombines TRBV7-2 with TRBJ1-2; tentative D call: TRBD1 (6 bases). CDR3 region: CASSRTGTNYGYTF. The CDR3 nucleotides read TGTGCCAGCAGCCGTACAGGGACTAACTATGGCTACACCTTC. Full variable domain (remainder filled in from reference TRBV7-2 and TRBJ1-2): GAGVSQSPSNKVTEKGKDVELRCDPISGHTALYWYRQSLGQGLEFLIYFQGNSAPDKSGLPSDRFSAERTGGSVSTLTIQRTQQEDSAVYLCASSRTGTNYGYTFGSGTRLTVV.